These T cell receptor beta chains were read from a single sample in a study of OX40 agonist ivuxolimab in advanced cancers. Repertoires were generated with immunoSEQ multiplex PCR, while TCRdb's copy carries only in-frame clones and drops some. The top ten hold 0.15% to 0.2% of the sample, which has just under 100,000 clones, less than 95% seen once. The source was CD4+ or CD8+ T cells sorted from blood, collected in a trial of the OX40 agonist ivuxolimab. The receptor set was obtained from an adult with an advanced solid tumor such as melanoma, head and neck, liver or kidney cancer. Both conserved end residues are trimmed from each CDR3.

CDR3 protein	J gene	CDR3 length	V gene
ASSERGGMNTEAF	TRBJ1-1	13	TRBV6-1
ASSLGQGVQPQH	TRBJ1-5	12	TRBV18
ASSLWGSANEKLF	TRBJ1-4	13	TRBV28
ASSLVVNEQY	TRBJ2-7	10	TRBV5-4
AISERAEAYGYT	TRBJ1-2	12	TRBV10-3
ASSSYRPPGANVLT	TRBJ2-6	14	TRBV28
ASSLLGLADAPSTDTQY	TRBJ2-3	17	TRBV27
ASSEGGSQPQH	TRBJ1-5	11	TRBV25-1
ASSYGGHYEQY	TRBJ2-7	11	TRBV6-6
ARSLDVPADDPLRSYEQY	TRBJ2-7	18	TRBV5-3
ARRTGRKNTEAF	TRBJ1-1	12	TRBV30
ASSLGARIGLQY	TRBJ2-4	12	TRBV7-9
ASSDPDWSGELF	TRBJ2-2	12	TRBV10-2
ASSQSTDTQY	TRBJ2-3	10	TRBV5-1
ATSREGPEAF	TRBJ1-1	10	TRBV15
AWKRQGTSSYEQY	TRBJ2-7	13	TRBV30
ASSQESRQGYGYT	TRBJ1-2	13	TRBV4-3
ASSQWGTDTQY	TRBJ2-3	11	TRBV6-5
ASSPGVNTEAF	TRBJ1-1	11	TRBV18
ASSLGLYQETQY	TRBJ2-5	12	TRBV7-6
ASSLGAGRGETQY	TRBJ2-5	13	TRBV11-2
AILSPHYEQY	TRBJ2-7	10	TRBV28
ASSPQGQVNNEQF	TRBJ2-1	13	TRBV18
ASSEPGQGGRTQY	TRBJ2-3	13	TRBV25-1
ASGANRVREEKAQY	TRBJ2-5	14	TRBV5-1
ASSPPTGGIGYT	TRBJ1-2	12	TRBV18
ASSSLGGYT	TRBJ1-2	9	TRBV7-6
ASSLGSGRKNTGELF	TRBJ2-2	15	TRBV7-9
ASSLIRTEGGYT	TRBJ1-2	12	TRBV5-8
ASSPWDSSEAF	TRBJ1-1	11	TRBV7-9